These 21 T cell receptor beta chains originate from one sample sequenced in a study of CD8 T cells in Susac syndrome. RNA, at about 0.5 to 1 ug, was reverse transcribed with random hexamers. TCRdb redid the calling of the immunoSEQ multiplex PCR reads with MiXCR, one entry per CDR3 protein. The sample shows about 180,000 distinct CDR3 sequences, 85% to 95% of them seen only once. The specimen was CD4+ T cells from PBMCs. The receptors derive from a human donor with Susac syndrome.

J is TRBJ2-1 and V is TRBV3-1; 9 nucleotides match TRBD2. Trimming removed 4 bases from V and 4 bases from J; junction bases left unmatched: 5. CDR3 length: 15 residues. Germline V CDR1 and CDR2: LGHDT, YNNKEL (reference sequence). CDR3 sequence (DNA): TGTGCCAGCAGCCCAAGCGGGGGGCTATACAATGAGCAGTTCTTC. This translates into CASSPSGGLYNEQFF.

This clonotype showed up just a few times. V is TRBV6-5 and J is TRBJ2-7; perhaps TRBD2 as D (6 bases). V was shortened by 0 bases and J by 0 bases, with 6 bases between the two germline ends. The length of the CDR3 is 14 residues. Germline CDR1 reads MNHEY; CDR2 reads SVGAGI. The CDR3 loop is CASSYSTSSYEQYF. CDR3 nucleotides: TGTGCCAGCAGTTACTCGACTAGCTCCTACGAGCAGTACTTC.

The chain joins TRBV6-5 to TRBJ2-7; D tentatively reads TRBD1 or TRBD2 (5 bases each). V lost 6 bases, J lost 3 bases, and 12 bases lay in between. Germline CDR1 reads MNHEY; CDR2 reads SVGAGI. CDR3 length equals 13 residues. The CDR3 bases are TGTGCCAGCAGCACCGGGACCGGCTACGAGCAGTACTTC. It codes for CASSTGTGYEQYF.

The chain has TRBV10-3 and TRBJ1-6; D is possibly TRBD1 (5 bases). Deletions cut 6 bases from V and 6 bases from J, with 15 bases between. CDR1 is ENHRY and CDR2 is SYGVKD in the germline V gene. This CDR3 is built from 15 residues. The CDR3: CAISPGQGVNSPLHF. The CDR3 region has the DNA TGTGCCATCAGCCCCGGGCAGGGCGTTAATTCACCCCTCCACTTT.

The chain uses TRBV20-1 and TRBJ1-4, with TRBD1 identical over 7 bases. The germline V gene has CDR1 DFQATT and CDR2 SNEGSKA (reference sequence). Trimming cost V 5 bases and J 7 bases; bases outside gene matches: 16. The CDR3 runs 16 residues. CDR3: CSAETGDSGRGEKLFF. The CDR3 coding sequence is TGCAGTGCTGAAACAGGGGACTCTGGACGTGGTGAAAAACTGTTTTTT.

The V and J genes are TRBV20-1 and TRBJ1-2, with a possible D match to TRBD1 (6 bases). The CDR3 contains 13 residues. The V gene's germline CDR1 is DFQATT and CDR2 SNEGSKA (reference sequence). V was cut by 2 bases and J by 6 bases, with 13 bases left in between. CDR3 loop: CSARNRGEDGYTF. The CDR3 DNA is TGCAGTGCTAGAAATAGGGGGGAGGATGGCTACACCTTC.

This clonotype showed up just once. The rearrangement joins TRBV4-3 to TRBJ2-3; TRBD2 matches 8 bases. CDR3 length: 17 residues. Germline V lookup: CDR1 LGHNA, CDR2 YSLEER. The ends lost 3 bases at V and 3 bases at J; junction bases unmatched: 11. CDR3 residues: CASSQRAQRGGTDTQYF. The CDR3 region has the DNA TGCGCCAGCAGCCAGCGGGCCCAACGCGGGGGGACAGATACGCAGTATTTT.

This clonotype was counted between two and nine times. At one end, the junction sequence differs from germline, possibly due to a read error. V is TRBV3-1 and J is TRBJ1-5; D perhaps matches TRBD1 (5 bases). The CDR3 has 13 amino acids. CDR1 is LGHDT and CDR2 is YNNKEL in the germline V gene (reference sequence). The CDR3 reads CASSQGGDQPQHF. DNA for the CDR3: TGTGCCAGCAGTCAAGGAGGGGACCAGCCCCAGCATTTT.

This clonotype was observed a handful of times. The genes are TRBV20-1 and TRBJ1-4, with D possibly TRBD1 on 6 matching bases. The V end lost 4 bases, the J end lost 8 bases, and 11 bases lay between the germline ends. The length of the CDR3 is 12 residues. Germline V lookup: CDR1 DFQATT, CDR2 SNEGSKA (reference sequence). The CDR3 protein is CSATRGEEKLFF. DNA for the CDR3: TGCAGTGCTACCAGGGGAGAGGAAAAACTGTTTTTT.

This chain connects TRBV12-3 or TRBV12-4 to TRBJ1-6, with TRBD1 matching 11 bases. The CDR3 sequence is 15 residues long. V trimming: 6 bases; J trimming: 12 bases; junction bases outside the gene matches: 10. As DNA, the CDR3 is TGTGCCAGCAGGAGCGGGGACAGGGGGAGAGTACCCCTCCACTTT. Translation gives CASRSGDRGRVPLHF.

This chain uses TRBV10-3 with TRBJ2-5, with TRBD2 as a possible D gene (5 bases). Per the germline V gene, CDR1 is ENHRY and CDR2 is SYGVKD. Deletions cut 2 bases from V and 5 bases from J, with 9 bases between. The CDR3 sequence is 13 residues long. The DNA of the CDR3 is TGTGCCATCAGTGAGCGGGGAGAGGAGACCCAGTACTTC. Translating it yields CAISERGEETQYF.

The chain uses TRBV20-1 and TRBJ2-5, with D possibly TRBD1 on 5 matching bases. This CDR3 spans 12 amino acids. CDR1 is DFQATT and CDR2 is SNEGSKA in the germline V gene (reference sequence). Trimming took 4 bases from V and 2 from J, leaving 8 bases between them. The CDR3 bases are TGCAGTGCTAACGACAGACAAGAGACCCAGTACTTC. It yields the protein CSANDRQETQYF.

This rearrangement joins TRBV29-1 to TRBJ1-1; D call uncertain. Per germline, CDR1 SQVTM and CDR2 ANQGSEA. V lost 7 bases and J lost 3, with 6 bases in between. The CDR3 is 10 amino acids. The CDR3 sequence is CSGKDTEAFF. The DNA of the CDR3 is TGCAGCGGGAAGGACACTGAAGCTTTCTTT.

The DNA of the CDR3 is TGCAGTGCTCCGAGACTAGCGGGGGGGCTACTAGATGATGAGCAGTTCTTC. Its translation is CSAPRLAGGLLDDEQFF. The chain couples TRBV20-1 to TRBJ2-1; 14 nucleotides agree with TRBD2. V was pared by 5 bases and J by 8 bases, with 14 bases of the junction left unmatched. CDR3 length equals 17 residues. The V gene's germline CDR1 is DFQATT and CDR2 SNEGSKA (reference sequence).

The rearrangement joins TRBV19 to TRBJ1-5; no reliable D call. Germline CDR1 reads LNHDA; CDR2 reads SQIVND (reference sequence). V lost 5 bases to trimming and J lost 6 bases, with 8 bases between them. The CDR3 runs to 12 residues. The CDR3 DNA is TGTGCCAGTAGTTCGGGGAGTCAGCCCCAGCATTTT. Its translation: CASSSGSQPQHF.

In nucleotides, the CDR3 is TGCGCCAGCAGCTTGGGGGCCGATCCCTATCCGCAGTATTTT. Its translation: CASSLGADPYPQYF. The gene calls are TRBV5-1 and TRBJ2-3; unclear D gene. V lost 0 bases and J 10 bases, leaving 15 bases between the germline ends. Germline V CDR1 and CDR2: SGHRS, YFSETQ. The CDR3 is 14 residues long.

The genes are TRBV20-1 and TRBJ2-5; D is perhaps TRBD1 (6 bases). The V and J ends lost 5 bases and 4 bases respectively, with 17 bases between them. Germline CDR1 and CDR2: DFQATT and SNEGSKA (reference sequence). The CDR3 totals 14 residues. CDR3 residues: CSAQQGLVIETQYF. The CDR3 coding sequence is TGCAGTGCTCAACAGGGCCTAGTCATAGAGACCCAGTACTTC.

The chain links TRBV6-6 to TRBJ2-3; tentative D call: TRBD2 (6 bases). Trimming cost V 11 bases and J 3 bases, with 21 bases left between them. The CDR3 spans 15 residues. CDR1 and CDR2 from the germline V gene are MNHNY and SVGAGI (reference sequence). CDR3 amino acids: CASTNRRVTTDTQYF. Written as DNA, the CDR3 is TGTGCCTCCACCAATCGGAGGGTGACAACAGATACGCAGTATTTT.

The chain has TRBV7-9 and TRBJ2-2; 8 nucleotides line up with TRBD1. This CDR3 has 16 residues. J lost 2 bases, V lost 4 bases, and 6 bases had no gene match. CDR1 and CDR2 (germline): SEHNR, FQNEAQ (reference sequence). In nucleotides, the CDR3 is TGTGCCAGCAGCTACCATACAGGGGGAAACACCGGGGAGCTGTTTTTT. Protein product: CASSYHTGGNTGELFF.

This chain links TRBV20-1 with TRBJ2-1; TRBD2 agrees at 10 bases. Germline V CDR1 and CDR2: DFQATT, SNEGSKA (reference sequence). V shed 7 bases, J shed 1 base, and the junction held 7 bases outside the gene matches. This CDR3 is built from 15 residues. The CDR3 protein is CSGNSGGLSYNEQFF. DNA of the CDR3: TGCAGTGGCAATAGCGGGGGGCTTTCCTACAATGAGCAGTTCTTC.

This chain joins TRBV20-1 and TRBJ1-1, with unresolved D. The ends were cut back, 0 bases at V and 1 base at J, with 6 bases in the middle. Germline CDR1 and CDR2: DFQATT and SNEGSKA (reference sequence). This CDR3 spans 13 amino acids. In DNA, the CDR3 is TGCAGTGCTAGAGATCCGGCGAACACTGAAGCTTTCTTT. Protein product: CSARDPANTEAFF.